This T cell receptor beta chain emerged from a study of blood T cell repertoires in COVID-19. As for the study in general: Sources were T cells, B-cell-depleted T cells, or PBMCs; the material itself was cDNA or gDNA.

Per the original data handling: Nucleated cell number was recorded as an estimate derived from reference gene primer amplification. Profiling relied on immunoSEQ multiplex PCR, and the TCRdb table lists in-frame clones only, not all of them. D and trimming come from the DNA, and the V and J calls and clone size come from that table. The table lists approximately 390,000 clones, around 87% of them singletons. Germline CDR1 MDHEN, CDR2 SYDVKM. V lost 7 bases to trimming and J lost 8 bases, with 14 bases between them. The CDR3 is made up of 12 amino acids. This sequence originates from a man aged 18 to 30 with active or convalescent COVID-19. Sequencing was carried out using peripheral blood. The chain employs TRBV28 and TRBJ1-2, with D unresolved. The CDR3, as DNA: TGTGCCAGCATCGAAGCGGGGAAAGGCTACACCTTC. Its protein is CASIEAGKGYTF.